The clone carrying this TCR beta chain occurred many times. As the template, RNA transcripts were used to amplify TCR beta CDR3 regions. The authors performed first-round RT-PCR with HTBI primers and then a second-round multiplex PCR. TCRdb called the multiplex PCR reads again in MiXCR, with one record for every CDR3 protein. The sample has about 740,000 distinct CDR3 sequences; 35% to 50% are singletons. This specimen belongs to a study of Graves' ophthalmopathy and Graves' hyperthyroidism. V lost 5 bases, J lost 7 bases, and 14 bases lay in between. This CDR3 spans 13 amino acids. Germline loops: CDR1 SGHAT, CDR2 FQNNGV.

The chain carries TRBV11-2 and TRBJ1-2; D possibly corresponds to TRBD1 (5 bases). Sequenced material: peripheral blood. This sequence was found in an adult man with Graves' ophthalmopathy. The CDR3 here is CASSQTANGGYTF. CDR3 sequence (DNA): TGTGCCAGCAGCCAGACAGCTAATGGTGGCTACACCTTC.